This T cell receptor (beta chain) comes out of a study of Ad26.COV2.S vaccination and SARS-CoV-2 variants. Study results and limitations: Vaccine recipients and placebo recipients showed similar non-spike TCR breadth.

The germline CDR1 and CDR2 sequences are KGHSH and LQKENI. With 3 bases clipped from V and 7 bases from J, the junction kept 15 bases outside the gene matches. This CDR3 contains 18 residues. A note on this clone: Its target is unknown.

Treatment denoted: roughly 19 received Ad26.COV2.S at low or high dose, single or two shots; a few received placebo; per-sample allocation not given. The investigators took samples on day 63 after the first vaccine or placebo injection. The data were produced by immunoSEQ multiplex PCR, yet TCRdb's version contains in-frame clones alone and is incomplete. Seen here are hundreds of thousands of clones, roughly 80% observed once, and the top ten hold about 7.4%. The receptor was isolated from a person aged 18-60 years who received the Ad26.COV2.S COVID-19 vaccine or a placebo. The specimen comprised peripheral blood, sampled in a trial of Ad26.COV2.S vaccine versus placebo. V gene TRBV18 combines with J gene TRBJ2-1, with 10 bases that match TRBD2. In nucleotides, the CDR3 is TGTGCCAGCTCACCGCTGGCCTTACTAGCGGGAAAAGGTAATGAGCAGTTCTTC. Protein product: CASSPLALLAGKGNEQFF.